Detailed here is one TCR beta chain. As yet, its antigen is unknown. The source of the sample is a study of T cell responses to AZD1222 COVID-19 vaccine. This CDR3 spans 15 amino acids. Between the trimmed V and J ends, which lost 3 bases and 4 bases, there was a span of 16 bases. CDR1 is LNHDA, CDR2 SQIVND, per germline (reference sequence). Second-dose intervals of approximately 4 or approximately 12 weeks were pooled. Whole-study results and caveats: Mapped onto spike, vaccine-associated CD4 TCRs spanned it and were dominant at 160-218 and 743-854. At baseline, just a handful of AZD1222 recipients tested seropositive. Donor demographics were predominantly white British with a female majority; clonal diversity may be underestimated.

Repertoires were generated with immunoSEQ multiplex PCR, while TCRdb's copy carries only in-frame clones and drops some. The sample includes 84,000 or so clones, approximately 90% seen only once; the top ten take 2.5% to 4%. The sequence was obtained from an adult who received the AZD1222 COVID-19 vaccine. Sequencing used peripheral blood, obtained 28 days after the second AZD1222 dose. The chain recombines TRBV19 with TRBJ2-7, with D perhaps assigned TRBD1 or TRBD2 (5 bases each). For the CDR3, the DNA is TGTGCCAGTAGTATGGGACCAGGAGGTGAATACGAGCAGTACTTC. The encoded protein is CASSMGPGGEYEQYF.